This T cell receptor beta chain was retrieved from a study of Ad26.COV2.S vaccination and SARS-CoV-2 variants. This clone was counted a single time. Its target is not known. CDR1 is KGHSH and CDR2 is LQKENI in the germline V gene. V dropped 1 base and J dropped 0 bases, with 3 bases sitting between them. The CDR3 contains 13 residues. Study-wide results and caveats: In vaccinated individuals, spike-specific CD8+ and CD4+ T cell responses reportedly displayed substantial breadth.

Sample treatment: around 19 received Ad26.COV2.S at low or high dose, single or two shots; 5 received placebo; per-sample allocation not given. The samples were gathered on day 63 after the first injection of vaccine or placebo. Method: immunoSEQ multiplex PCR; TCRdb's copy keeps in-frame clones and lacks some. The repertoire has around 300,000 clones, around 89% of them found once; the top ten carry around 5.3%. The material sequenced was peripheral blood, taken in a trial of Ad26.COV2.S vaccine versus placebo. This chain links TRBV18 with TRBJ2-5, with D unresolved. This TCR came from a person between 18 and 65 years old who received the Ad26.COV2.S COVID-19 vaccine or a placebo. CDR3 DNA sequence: TGTGCCAGCTCACCACAGTACCAAGAGACCCAGTACTTC. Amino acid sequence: CASSPQYQETQYF.